This T cell receptor (beta chain) was sequenced for a study of early T cells in non-severe SARS-CoV-2 infection. Study in general: The sequenced material was bulk RNA from unsorted whole blood, and its chains were unpaired. Broader study findings: Lookups in VDJdb leaned toward anti-spike CD8 responses and missed private and CD4 specificities.

Details on this clonotype: Its matching antigen is unknown.

Molecules of cDNA were individually given unique molecular identifiers that were attached to them. TCRdb itself ran the 5' RACE reads through MiXCR, one entry per CDR3 protein. The sample holds 25,000 to 30,000 distinct CDR3 sequences, approximately 4% seen once. Trimming pared 4 bases from V and 2 bases from J, leaving 18 bases between. Germline V gene data show CDR1 as SGDLS and CDR2 as YYNGEE. The CDR3 covers 17 residues. The rearrangement uses TRBV9 and TRBJ2-2; the D is unclear. The clonotype originates from an adult who was a healthcare worker with PCR-confirmed SARS-CoV-2 infection or an uninfected control (not recorded which). What was sequenced was whole blood. CDR3 amino acids: CASSPPGFGGNTGELFF. The CDR3 bases are TGTGCCAGCAGCCCACCCGGCTTTGGCGGTAACACCGGGGAGCTGTTTTTT.